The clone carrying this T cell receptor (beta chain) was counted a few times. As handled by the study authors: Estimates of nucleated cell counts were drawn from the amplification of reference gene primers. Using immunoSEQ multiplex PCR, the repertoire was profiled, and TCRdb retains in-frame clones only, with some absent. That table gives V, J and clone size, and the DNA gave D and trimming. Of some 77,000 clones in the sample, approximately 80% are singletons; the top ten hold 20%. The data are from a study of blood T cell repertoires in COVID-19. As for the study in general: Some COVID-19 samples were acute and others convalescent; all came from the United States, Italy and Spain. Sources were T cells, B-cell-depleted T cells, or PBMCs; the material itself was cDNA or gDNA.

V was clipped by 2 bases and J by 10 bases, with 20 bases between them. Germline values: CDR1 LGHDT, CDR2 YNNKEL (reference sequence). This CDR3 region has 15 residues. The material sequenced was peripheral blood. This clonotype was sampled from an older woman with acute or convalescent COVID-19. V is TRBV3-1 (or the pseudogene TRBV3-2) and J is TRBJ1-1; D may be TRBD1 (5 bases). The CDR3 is CASSQLRGGERGAFF. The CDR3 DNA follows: TGTGCCAGCAGCCAACTCCGTGGGGGGGAAAGGGGAGCTTTCTTT.